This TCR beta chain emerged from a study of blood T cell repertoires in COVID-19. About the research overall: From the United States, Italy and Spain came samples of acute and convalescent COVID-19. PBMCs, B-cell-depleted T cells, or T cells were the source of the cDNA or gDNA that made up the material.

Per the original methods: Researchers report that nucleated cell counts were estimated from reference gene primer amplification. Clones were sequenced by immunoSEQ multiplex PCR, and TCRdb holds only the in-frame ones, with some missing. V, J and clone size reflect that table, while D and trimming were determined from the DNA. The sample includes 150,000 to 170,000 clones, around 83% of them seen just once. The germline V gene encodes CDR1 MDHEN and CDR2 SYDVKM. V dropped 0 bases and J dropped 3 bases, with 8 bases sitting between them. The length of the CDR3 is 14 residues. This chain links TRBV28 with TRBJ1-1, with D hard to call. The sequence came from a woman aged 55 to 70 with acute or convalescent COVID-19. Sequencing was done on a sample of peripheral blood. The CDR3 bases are TGTGCCAGCAGTTTATGGCGTACCGACACTGAAGCTTTCTTT. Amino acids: CASSLWRTDTEAFF.